This T cell receptor beta chain was recorded in a study of blood T cell repertoires in COVID-19 (TCRdb year 2020). A note on the overall study: Samples from collaborators originated in the United States, Italy and Spain and spanned both the acute and convalescent phases of COVID-19. The material from the prospective study consisted of cDNA or gDNA derived from T cells, B-cell-depleted T cells, or PBMCs. Samples were obtained from the ongoing ImmuneRACE study (first 160 participants) and from about 1,300 subjects provided by 6 global collaborators. The repertoires were released in a freely available public database intended as a resource for research on the immune response to SARS-CoV-2. Where available, HLA class I and class II types were obtained from metadata supplied by the sample provider rather than from assay-based typing. The dataset comprised deeply sampled blood TCRbeta repertoires from subjects exposed to, actively infected with, or recovered from COVID-19. Sample metadata almost always included a de-identified subject ID, COVID-19 status, age in years and sex.

On this clone: Its binding antigen is unknown. No base qualities exist here, and no much larger clone lies one base off it.

TCRbeta CDR3 regions were amplified from genomic DNA using the immunoSEQ Assay, a bias-controlled multiplex PCR. The authors' analysis ran thus. The number of nucleated cells in each sample was estimated by amplification of reference gene primers within the assay. To quantify the absolute abundance of each unique TCRbeta CDR3 rearrangement, sequence reads were collapsed and filtered. For each sample, productive Simpson clonality was calculated by taking the square root of Simpson's diversity index across productive rearrangements. TCRdb mirrors the immuneACCESS table, restricted to in-frame sequences. Some clones are absent from its copies; in checked studies, under half trace to an unresolved V gene, and the reason for the others is unknown. The V and J calls and clone size are taken from that table; D and trimming were inferred from the DNA. This sample has about 35,000 clones in its table, and 83% of those were observed once. The ten largest clones add up to 3% to 4% of the sample.

The CDR3 covers 13 residues, taking in both the cysteine and the phenylalanine. The only DNA kept is the CDR3, 39 bases in frame from the first base. The junction shows trimming of 0 bases on V and 4 bases on J, plus 6 bases between the germline ends. CDR1 is given as SGHAT and CDR2 as FQNNGV, both from the germline V gene. Collaborating institutions collected whole blood in K2EDTA tubes following their own protocols. Collaborator samples were shipped for TCRbeta analysis as frozen whole blood, isolated PBMCs, or DNA extracted from either sample type. Broad study findings and their caveats: How much clinical and demographic metadata was included differed by source and by participant, and the metadata was provided uncurated.

What was sequenced was peripheral blood. The TCR comes from a man aged 50-60 years with acute or convalescent COVID-19. In this chain, TRBV11-2 is recombined with TRBJ1-1; the D gene remains uncertain. The DNA sequence follows: TGTGCCAGCAGCTTAGAGGGCATCACTGAAGCTTTCTTT. Translated, this gives CASSLEGITEAFF.